The TCR beta chain described here comes from a study of CD8 T cells in Susac syndrome. Study outcomes and limitations: That the number of individuals in its TCR sequencing and HLA analysis was relatively small was acknowledged by the study.

Concerning this clonotype itself: As yet, its antigen is unknown.

Peripheral blood CD8+ and CD4+ T cells were profiled by TCR beta sequencing. FACS enriched CD8+ TEMRA cells, while bulk CD8+ and CD4+ were negatively isolated. RNA, at roughly 0.45 to 1 ug, was reverse transcribed with random hexamers. The TCR beta CDR3 was amplified by immunoSEQ multiplex PCR across 54 Vbeta, 13 Jbeta. TCRdb reprocessed the immunoSEQ multiplex PCR reads with MiXCR, giving one entry per CDR3 protein. Found here are 150,000 to 200,000 distinct CDR3 sequences, roughly 94% of them singletons; the top ten hold almost 0.095%. The sequence was obtained from a human donor with multiple sclerosis. The source material was CD4+ T cells from PBMCs.

The CDR3 DNA follows: TGCGCCAGCAGCAATACTTCAGGGGCTCGCTACACCTTC. It specifies CASSNTSGARYTF. This chain links TRBV5-1 with TRBJ1-2; a possible D gene is TRBD1 (6 bases). This CDR3 region has 13 residues. Trimming removed 4 bases from V and 9 bases from J, with 16 bases in between. Per the germline V gene, CDR1 is SGHRS and CDR2 is YFSETQ.